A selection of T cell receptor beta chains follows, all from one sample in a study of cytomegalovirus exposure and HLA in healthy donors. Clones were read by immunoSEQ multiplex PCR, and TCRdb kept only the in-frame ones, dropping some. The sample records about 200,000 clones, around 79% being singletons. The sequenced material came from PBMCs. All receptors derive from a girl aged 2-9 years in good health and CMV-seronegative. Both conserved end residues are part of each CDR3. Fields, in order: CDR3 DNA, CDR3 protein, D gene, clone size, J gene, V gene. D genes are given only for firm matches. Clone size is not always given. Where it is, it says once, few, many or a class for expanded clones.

cdr3_nt: TGTGCCAGCAGTGAGGGGGGGCAGTCGGATACGCAGTATTTT
cdr3_aa: CASSEGGQSDTQYF
d_call: .
clone_size: .
j_call: TRBJ2-3
v_call: TRBV2

cdr3_nt: TGTGCCAGCAGATCACGGCCGGGACTAGCCTACAATGAGCAGTTCTTC
cdr3_aa: CASRSRPGLAYNEQFF
d_call: TRBD2
clone_size: .
j_call: TRBJ2-1
v_call: TRBV6-4

cdr3_nt: TGTGCCAGTAGCATCTATGGCTACACCTTC
cdr3_aa: CASSIYGYTF
d_call: .
clone_size: once
j_call: TRBJ1-2
v_call: TRBV19

cdr3_nt: TGTGCCAGCAGCGTTCAAGGGGGGGGAATATCGGGCACCGGGGAGCTGTTTTTT
cdr3_aa: CASSVQGGGISGTGELFF
d_call: .
clone_size: .
j_call: TRBJ2-2
v_call: TRBV9

cdr3_nt: TGTGCCAGCAGCTTGGTTCCTGCGGGGGCCCGGGGCTCTGGGGCCAACGTCCTGACTTTC
cdr3_aa: CASSLVPAGARGSGANVLTF
d_call: .
clone_size: .
j_call: TRBJ2-6
v_call: TRBV5-4

cdr3_nt: TGCGCCAGCAGCCAAGCGACAGGTTTAGTCACTGAAGCTTTCTTT
cdr3_aa: CASSQATGLVTEAFF
d_call: .
clone_size: few
j_call: TRBJ1-1
v_call: TRBV4-1

cdr3_nt: TGTGCCAGCAGTGCCTGGACAAAACTTATCGAAAAACTGTTTTTT
cdr3_aa: CASSAWTKLIEKLFF
d_call: .
clone_size: .
j_call: TRBJ1-4
v_call: TRBV6-1

cdr3_nt: TGTGCCAGCAGTGAATGGGGGGAAGGATCACAGCGGGGTACGCAGTATTTT
cdr3_aa: CASSEWGEGSQRGTQYF
d_call: TRBD2
clone_size: .
j_call: TRBJ2-3
v_call: TRBV2

cdr3_nt: TGCGCCAGCAGCTTCGGGACTAGCGGCCGACAAGAGACCCAGTACTTC
cdr3_aa: CASSFGTSGRQETQYF
d_call: TRBD2
clone_size: .
j_call: TRBJ2-5
v_call: TRBV5-1

cdr3_nt: TGTGCCAGCAATAGACAGGGATCAGAGACCCAGTACTTC
cdr3_aa: CASNRQGSETQYF
d_call: TRBD1
clone_size: few
j_call: TRBJ2-5
v_call: TRBV6-6

cdr3_nt: TGTGCCAGCAGTTTGTTGGCCGGAAACACCATATATTTT
cdr3_aa: CASSLLAGNTIYF
d_call: .
clone_size: .
j_call: TRBJ1-3
v_call: TRBV27

cdr3_nt: TGTGCCAGCAGCCGGGGGAGGAGTCCCGGGGAGCTGTTTTTT
cdr3_aa: CASSRGRSPGELFF
d_call: .
clone_size: .
j_call: TRBJ2-2
v_call: TRBV5-4

cdr3_nt: TGCGCCAGCAGCCGCTCGGGGATCTTAAACAATGAGCAGTTCTTC
cdr3_aa: CASSRSGILNNEQFF
d_call: .
clone_size: .
j_call: TRBJ2-1
v_call: TRBV4-1

cdr3_nt: TGCGCCAGCAGCCTACAACCGGGTTTCGGGGAGACCCAGTACTTC
cdr3_aa: CASSLQPGFGETQYF
d_call: .
clone_size: .
j_call: TRBJ2-5
v_call: TRBV5-1

cdr3_nt: TGTGCCAGTAGTATTCAGGGCGGTCTGAACACCGGGGAGCTGTTTTTT
cdr3_aa: CASSIQGGLNTGELFF
d_call: .
clone_size: few
j_call: TRBJ2-2
v_call: TRBV19